This T cell receptor (beta chain) was profiled in a study of T cells in Graves' hyperthyroidism and ophthalmopathy. This clonotype was counted a few times. The antigen remains unidentified. Not enrolled were patients with uncontrolled infection, other autoimmune disease, pregnancy or lactation. CDR1 is LNHDA, CDR2 SQIVND, per germline (reference sequence). This CDR3 region has 18 residues. Trimming took 5 bases from V and 5 from J; bases not matched to a gene: 15. Study conclusions and caveats: Expanded thyroid clonotypes (above 0.001) were mostly also found in blood.

The investigators amplified TCR beta CDR3 regions from RNA transcripts. The study used the HTBI primer set for a first-round RT-PCR of the TCR CDR3. One entry per CDR3 protein results from TCRdb running MiXCR on the multiplex PCR reads. The repertoire consists of a few hundred thousand distinct CDR3 sequences, with approximately 16% occurring once and the leading ten covering approximately 19%. The receptor was derived from a woman in her sixties with Graves' ophthalmopathy. The chain links TRBV19 to TRBJ2-1, with TRBD1 matching over 10 bases. The specimen was blood. CDR3 in amino acids: CASSQTGGFSGSDNEQFF. For the CDR3, the DNA is TGTGCCAGTAGTCAGACAGGGGGCTTCAGCGGGAGCGACAATGAGCAGTTCTTC. Combining the CDR3 with reference TRBV19 and TRBJ2-1 gives the whole variable domain DGGITQSPKYLFRKEGQNVTLSCEQNLNHDAMYWYRQDPGQGLRLIYYSQIVNDFQKGDIAEGYSVSREKKESFPLTVTSAQKNPTAFYLCASSQTGGFSGSDNEQFFGPGTRLTVL.